Here is one T cell receptor beta chain with its context. Its antigen is currently unknown. This entry is derived from a study of OX40 agonist ivuxolimab in advanced cancers. Overall study findings and caveats: Both blood CD4+ and CD8+ T cells showed clonal growth by week 6 at 0.1 to 3.0 mg/kg.

The V end was cut by 5 bases, the J end by 4 bases, with 11 bases between. This CDR3 comprises 13 residues. The germline gives CDR1 MDHEN, CDR2 SYDVKM. The assay was immunoSEQ multiplex PCR, and TCRdb's table has in-frame clones only and misses some. The data hold about 58,000 clones, with 80% to 90% observed a single time. This chain joins TRBV28 and TRBJ1-2; no definite D call. Specimen: CD4+ or CD8+ T cells sorted from blood, collected in a trial of the OX40 agonist ivuxolimab. The sequence was obtained from an adult with an advanced solid tumor such as melanoma, head and neck, liver or kidney cancer. Here the CDR3 reads CASSLRGIYGYTF. The CDR3 DNA reads TGTGCCAGCAGTCTAAGAGGAATCTATGGCTACACCTTC.